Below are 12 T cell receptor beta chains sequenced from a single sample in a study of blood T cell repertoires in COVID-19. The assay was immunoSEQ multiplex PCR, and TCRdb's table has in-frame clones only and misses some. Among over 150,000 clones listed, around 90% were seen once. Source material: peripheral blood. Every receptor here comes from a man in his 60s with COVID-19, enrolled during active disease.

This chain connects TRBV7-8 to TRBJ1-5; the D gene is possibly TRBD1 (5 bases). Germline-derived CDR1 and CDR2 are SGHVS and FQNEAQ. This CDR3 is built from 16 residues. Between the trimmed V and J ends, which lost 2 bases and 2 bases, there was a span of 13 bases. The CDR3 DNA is TGTGCCAGCAGCTTATCAGGGAATTTTGGCAATCAGCCCCAGCATTTT. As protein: CASSLSGNFGNQPQHF.

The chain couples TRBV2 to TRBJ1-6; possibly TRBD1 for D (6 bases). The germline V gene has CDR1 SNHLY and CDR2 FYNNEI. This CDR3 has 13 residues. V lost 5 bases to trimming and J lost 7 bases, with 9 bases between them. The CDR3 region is CASSRDTNSPLHF. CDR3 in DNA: TGTGCCAGCAGTCGGGACACCAATTCACCCCTCCACTTT.

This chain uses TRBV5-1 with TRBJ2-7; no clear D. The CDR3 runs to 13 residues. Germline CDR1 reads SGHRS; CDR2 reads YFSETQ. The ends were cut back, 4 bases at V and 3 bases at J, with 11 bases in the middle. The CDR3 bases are TGCGCCAGCAGCCCCGAGATCGACTACGAGCAGTACTTC. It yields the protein CASSPEIDYEQYF.

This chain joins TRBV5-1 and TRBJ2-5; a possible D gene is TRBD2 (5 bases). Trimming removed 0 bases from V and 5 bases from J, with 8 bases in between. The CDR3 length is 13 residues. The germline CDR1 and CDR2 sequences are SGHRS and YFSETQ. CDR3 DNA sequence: TGCGCCAGCAGCTTGGCGGGGTCGGAGACCCAGTACTTC. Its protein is CASSLAGSETQYF.

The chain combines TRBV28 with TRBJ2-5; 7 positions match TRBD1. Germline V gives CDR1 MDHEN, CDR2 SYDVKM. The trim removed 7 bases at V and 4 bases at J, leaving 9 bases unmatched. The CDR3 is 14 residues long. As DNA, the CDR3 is TGTGCCAGCATTCCACAGGGGTCGGGAGAGACCCAGTACTTC. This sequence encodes CASIPQGSGETQYF.

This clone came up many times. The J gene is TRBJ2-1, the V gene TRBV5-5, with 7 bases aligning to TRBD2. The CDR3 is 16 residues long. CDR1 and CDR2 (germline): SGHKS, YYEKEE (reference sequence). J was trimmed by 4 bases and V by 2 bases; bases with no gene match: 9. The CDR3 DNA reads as TGTGCCAGCAGCTTTCTCGGGGGAGGGAAATACAATGAGCAGTTCTTC. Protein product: CASSFLGGGKYNEQFF.

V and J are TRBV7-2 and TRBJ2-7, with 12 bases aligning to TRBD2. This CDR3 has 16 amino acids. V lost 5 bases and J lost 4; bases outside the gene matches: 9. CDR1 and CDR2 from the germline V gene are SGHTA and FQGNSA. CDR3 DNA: TGTGCCAGCAGCGCCGGACTAGCGGGATCGCTGTACGAGCAGTACTTC. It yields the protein CASSAGLAGSLYEQYF. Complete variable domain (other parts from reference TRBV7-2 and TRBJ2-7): GAGVSQSPSNKVTEKGKDVELRCDPISGHTALYWYRQSLGQGLEFLIYFQGNSAPDKSGLPSDRFSAERTGGSVSTLTIQRTQQEDSAVYLCASSAGLAGSLYEQYFGPGTRLTVT.

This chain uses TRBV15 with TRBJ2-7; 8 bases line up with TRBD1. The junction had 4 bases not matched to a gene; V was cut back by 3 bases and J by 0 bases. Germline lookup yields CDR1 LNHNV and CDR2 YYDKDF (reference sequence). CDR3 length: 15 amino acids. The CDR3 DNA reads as TGTGCCACCAGCAGGGCCACAGGGGGCTCCTACGAGCAGTACTTC. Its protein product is CATSRATGGSYEQYF.

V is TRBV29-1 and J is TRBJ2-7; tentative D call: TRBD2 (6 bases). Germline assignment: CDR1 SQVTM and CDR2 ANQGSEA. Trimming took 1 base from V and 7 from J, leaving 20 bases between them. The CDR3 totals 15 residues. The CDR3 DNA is TGCAGCGTTGAAGCTCAGGACTACGCTACGGGGGAGCAGTACTTC. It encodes CSVEAQDYATGEQYF.

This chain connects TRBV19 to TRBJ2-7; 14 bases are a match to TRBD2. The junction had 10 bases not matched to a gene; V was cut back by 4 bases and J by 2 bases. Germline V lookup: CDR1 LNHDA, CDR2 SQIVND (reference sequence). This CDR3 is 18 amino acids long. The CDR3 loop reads CASSTRWTSGGKPYEQYF. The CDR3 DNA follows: TGTGCCAGTAGTACCCGTTGGACTAGCGGGGGGAAACCCTACGAGCAGTACTTC.

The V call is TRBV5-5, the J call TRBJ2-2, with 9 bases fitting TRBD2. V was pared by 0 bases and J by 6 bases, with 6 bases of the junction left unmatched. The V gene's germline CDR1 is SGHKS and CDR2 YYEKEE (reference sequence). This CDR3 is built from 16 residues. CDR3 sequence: CASSLAIAGAAGELFF. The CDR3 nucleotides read TGTGCCAGCAGCTTGGCTATAGCGGGGGCGGCCGGGGAGCTGTTTTTT. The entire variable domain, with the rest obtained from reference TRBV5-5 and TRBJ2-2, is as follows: DAGVTQSPTHLIKTRGQQVTLRCSPISGHKSVSWYQQVLGQGPQFIFQYYEKEERGRGNFPDRFSARQFPNYSSELNVNALLLGDSALYLCASSLAIAGAAGELFFGEGSRLTVL.

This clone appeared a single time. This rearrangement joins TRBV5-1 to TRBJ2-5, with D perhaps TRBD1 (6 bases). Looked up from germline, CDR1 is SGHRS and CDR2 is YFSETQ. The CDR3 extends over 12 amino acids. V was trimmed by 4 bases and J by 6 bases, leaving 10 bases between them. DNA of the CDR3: TGCGCCAGCAGCCAGGACAGTAAGACCCAGTACTTC. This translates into CASSQDSKTQYF.